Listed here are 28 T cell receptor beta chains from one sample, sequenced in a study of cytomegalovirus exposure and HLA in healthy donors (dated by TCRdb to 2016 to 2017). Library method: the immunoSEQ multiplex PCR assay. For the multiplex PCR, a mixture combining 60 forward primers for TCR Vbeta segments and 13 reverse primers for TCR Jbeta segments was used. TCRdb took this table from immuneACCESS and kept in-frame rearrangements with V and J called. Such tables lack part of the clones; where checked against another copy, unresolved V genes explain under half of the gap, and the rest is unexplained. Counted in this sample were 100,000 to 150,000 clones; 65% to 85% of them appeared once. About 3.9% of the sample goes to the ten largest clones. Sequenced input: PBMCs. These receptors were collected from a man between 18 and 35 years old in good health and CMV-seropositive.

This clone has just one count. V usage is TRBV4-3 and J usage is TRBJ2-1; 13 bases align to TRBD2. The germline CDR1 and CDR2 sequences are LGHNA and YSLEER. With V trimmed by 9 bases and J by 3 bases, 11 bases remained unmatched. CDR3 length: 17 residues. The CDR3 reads CASSPGLAGTIYNEQFF. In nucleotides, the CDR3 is TGCGCCAGTTCCCCGGGACTAGCGGGGACGATCTACAATGAGCAGTTCTTC.

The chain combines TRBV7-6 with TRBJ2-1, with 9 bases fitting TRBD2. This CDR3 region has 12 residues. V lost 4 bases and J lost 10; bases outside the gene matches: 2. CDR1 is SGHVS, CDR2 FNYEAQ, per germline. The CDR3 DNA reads TGTGCCAGCAGCTCAAGCGGGGGGGAGCAGTTCTTC. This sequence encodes CASSSSGGEQFF.

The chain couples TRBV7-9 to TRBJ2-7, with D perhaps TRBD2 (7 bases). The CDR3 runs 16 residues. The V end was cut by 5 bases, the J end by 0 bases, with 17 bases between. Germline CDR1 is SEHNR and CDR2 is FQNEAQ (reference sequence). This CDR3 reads CASSLGGGPNSYEQYF. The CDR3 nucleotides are TGTGCCAGCAGCCTGGGGGGGGGCCCAAACTCCTACGAGCAGTACTTC.

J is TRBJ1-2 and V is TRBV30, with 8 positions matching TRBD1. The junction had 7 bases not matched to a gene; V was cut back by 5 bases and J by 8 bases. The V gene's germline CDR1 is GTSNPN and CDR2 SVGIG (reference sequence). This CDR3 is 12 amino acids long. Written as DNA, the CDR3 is TGTGCCTGGGGCGGACAGGGAAGGGGCTACACCTTC. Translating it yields CAWGGQGRGYTF.

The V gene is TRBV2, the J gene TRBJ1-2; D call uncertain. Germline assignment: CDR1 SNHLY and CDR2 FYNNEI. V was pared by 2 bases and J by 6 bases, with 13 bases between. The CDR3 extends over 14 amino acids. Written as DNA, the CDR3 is TGTGCCAGCAGTGAATTTTCCGCAGGCAATGGCTACACCTTC. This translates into CASSEFSAGNGYTF.

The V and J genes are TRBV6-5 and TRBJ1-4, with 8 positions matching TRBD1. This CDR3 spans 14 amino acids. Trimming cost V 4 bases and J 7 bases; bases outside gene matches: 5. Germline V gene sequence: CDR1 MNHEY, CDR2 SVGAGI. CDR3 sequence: CASSSQDRAEKLFF. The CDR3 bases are TGTGCCAGCAGTTCCCAGGACAGGGCTGAAAAACTGTTTTTT.

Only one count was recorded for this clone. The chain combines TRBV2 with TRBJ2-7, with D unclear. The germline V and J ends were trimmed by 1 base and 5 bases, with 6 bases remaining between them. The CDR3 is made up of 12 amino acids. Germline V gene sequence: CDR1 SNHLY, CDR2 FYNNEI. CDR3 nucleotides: TGTGCCAGCAGTGAAGACTCTAACGAGCAGTACTTC. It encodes CASSEDSNEQYF.

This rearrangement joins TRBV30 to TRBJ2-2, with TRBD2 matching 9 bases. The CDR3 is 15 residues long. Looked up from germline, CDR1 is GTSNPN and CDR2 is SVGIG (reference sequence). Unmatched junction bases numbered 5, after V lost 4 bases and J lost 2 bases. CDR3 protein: CAWTWTSVNTGELFF. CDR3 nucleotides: TGTGCCTGGACCTGGACTAGCGTCAACACCGGGGAGCTGTTTTTT. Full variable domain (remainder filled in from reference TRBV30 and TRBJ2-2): SQTIHQWPATLVQPVGSPLSLECTVEGTSNPNLYWYRQAAGRGLQLLFYSVGIGQISSEVPQNLSASRPQDRQFILSSKKLLLSDSGFYLCAWTWTSVNTGELFFGEGSRLTVL.

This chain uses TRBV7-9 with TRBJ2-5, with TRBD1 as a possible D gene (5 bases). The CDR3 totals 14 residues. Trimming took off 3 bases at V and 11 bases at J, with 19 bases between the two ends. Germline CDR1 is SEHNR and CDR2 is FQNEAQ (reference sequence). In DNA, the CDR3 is TGTGCCAGCAGCTTTGGGGCAAGTTCTGGTGAGCAGTACTTC. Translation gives CASSFGASSGEQYF.

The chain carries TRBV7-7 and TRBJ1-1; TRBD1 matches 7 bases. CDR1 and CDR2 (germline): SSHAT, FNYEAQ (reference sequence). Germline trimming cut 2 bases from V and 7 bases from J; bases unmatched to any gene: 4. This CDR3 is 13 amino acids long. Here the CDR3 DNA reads TGTGCCAGCAGCTTAAGCCGGGACAGTGAAGCTTTCTTT. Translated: CASSLSRDSEAFF.

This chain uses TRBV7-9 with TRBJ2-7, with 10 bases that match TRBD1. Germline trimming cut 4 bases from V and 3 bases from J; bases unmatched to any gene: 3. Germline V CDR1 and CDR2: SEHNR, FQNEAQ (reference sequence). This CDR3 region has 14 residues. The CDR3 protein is CASSSRDRGYEQYF. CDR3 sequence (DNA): TGTGCCAGCAGCTCCAGGGACAGGGGCTACGAGCAGTACTTC.

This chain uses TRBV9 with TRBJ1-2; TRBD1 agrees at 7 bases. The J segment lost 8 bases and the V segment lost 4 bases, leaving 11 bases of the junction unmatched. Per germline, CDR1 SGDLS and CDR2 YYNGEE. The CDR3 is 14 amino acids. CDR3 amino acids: CASSRSLGGLGYTF. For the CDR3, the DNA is TGTGCCAGCAGCCGATCACTAGGGGGCTTGGGCTACACCTTC.

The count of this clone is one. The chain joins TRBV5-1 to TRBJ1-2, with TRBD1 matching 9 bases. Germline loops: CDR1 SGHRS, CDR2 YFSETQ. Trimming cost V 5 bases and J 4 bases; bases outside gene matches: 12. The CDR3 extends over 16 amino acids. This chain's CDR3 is CASRRTGTGYGYGYTF. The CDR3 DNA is TGCGCCAGCAGACGGACCGGGACAGGGTATGGCTATGGCTACACCTTC. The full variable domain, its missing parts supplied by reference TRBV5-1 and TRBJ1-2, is KAGVTQTPRYLIKTRGQQVTLSCSPISGHRSVSWYQQTPGQGLQFLFEYFSETQRNKGNFPGRFSGRQFSNSRSEMNVSTLELGDSALYLCASRRTGTGYGYGYTFGSGTRLTVV.

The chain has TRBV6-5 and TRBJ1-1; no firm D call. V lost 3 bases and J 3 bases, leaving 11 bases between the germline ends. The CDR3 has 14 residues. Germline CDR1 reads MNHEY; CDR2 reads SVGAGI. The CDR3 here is CASSYWQRDTEAFF. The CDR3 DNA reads TGTGCCAGCAGTTATTGGCAGAGGGACACTGAAGCTTTCTTT.

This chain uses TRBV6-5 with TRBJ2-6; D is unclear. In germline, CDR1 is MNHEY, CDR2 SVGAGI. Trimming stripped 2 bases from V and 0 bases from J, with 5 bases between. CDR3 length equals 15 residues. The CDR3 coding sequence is TGTGCCAGCAGTTACGTCGGCTCTGGGGCCAACGTCCTGACTTTC. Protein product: CASSYVGSGANVLTF.

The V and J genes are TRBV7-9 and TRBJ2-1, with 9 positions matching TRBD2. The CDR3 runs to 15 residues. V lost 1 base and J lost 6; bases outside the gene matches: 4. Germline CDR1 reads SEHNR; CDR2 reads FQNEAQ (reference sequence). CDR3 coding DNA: TGTGCCAGCAGCTTAGGCGGGGGGGCCGTCAATGAGCAGTTCTTC. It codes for CASSLGGGAVNEQFF.

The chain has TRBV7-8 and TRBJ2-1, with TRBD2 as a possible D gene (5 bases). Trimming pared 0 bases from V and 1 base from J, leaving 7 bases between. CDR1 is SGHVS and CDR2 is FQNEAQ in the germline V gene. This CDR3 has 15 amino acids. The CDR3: CASSLASASYNEQFF. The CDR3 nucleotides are TGTGCCAGCAGCTTAGCTAGCGCGTCCTACAATGAGCAGTTCTTC. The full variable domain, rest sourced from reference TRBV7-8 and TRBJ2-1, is GAGVSQSPRYKVAKRGQDVALRCDPISGHVSLFWYQQALGQGPEFLTYFQNEAQLDKSGLPSDRFFAERPEGSVSTLKIQRTQQEDSAVYLCASSLASASYNEQFFGPGTRLTVL.

CDR3 amino acids: CASSQTDRVYGYTF. CDR3 DNA: TGCGCCAGCAGCCAAACCGACAGGGTCTATGGCTACACCTTC. The gene calls are TRBV4-1 and TRBJ1-2; 7 positions match TRBD1. CDR3 length: 14 residues. Germline V gene lookup returns CDR1 MGHRA and CDR2 YSYEKL. V shed 2 bases and J 4 bases; nucleotides not matched to a gene: 4.

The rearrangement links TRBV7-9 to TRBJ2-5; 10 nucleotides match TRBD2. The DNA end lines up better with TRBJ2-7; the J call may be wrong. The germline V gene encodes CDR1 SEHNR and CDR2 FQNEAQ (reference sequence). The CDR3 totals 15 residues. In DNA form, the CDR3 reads TGTGCCAGCAGCTCCCTAGCGGGAGCTATCTACGAGCAGTACTTC. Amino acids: CASSSLAGAIYEQYF.

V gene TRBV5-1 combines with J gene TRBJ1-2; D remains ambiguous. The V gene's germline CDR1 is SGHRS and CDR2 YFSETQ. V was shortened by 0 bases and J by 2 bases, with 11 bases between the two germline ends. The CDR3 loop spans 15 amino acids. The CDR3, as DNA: TGCGCCAGCAGCTTGGGCGGCGGAATAAACTATGGCTACACCTTC. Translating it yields CASSLGGGINYGYTF.

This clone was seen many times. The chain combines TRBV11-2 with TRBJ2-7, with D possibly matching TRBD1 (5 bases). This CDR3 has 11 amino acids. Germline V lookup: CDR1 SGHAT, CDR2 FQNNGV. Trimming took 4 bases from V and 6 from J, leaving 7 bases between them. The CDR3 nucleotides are TGTGCCAGCAGCTGGACAAGCGAGCAGTACTTC. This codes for CASSWTSEQYF. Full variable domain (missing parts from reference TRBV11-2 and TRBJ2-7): EAGVAQSPRYKIIEKRQSVAFWCNPISGHATLYWYQQILGQGPKLLIQFQNNGVVDDSQLPKDRFSAERLKGVDSTLKIQPAKLEDSAVYLCASSWTSEQYFGPGTRLTVT.

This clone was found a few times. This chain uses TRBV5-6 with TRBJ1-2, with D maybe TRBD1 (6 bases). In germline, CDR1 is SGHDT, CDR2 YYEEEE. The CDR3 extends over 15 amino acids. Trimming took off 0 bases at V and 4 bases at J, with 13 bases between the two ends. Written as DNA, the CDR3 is TGTGCCAGCAGCTTGGGGGGGCCAAACCCCTATGGCTACACCTTC. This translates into CASSLGGPNPYGYTF.

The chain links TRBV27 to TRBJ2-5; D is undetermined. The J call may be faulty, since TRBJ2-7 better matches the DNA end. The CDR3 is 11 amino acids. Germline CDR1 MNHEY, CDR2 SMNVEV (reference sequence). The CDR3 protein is CASSSSYEQYF. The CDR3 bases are TGTGCCAGCAGTTCCTCCTACGAGCAGTACTTC.

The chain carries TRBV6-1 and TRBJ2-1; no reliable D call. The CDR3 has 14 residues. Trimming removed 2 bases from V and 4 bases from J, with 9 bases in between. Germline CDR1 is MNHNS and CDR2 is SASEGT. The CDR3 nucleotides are TGTGCCAGCAGTGAAAGTTACGGTTACAATGAGCAGTTCTTC. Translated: CASSESYGYNEQFF.

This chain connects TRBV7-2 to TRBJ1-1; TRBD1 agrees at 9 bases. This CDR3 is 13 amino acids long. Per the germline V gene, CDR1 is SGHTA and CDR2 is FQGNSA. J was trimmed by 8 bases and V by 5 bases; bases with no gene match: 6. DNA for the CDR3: TGTGCCAGCAGCCGACGGGACAGGGCCGAAGCTTTCTTT. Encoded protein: CASSRRDRAEAFF.

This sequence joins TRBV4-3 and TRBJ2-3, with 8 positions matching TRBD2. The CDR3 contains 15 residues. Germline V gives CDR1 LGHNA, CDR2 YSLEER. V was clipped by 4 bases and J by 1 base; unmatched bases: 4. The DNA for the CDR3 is TGCGCCAGCAGCCCTGGACTAGCAGGCACAGATACGCAGTATTTT. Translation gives CASSPGLAGTDTQYF.

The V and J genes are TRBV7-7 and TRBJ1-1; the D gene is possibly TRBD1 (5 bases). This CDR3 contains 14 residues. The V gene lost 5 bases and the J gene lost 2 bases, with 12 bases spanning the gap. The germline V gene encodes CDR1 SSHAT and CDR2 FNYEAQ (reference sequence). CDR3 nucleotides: TGTGCCAGCAGCCCGATGACAGAAAACACTGAAGCTTTCTTT. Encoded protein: CASSPMTENTEAFF. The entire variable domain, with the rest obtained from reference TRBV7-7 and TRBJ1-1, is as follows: GAGVSQSPRYKVTKRGQDVTLRCDPISSHATLYWYQQALGQGPEFLTYFNYEAQPDKSGLPSDRFSAERPEGSISTLTIQRTEQRDSAMYRCASSPMTENTEAFFGQGTRLTVV.

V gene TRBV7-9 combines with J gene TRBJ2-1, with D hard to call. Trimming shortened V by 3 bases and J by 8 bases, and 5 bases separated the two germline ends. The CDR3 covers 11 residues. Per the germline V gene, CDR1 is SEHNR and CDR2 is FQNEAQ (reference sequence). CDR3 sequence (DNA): TGTGCCAGCAGCTTTCCCGATGAGCAGTTCTTC. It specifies CASSFPDEQFF.